These 3 T cell receptor beta chains were sequenced from one sample in a study of cytomegalovirus exposure and HLA in healthy donors. PCR used 60 Vbeta primers and 13 Jbeta primers. The data were produced by immunoSEQ multiplex PCR, yet TCRdb's version contains in-frame clones alone and is incomplete. The sample records about 61,000 clones, around 92% being singletons. Sequenced material: PBMCs. The receptors originated from a man aged 25 to 40 in good health and CMV-seropositive.

This chain uses TRBV2 with TRBJ2-2; a possible D gene is TRBD1 (6 bases). The CDR3 is made up of 15 amino acids. The V end lost 6 bases, the J end lost 7 bases, and 18 bases lay between the germline ends. Looked up from germline, CDR1 is SNHLY and CDR2 is FYNNEI. The CDR3 region is CASREDSGGNGELFF. The DNA of the CDR3 is TGTGCCAGCAGAGAGGACAGTGGCGGTAACGGGGAGCTGTTTTTT.

This clone was recorded once. The J gene is TRBJ2-7, the V gene TRBV28, with 8 bases lining up with TRBD1. Germline V CDR1 and CDR2: MDHEN, SYDVKM. Losses at the gene ends were 7 bases for V and 0 bases for J; bases not matched to a gene: 5. The CDR3 is 14 residues long. CDR3 nucleotides: TGTGCCAGCACCCCAGGACAGGGCTCCTACGAGCAGTACTTC. It encodes CASTPGQGSYEQYF.

J is TRBJ1-2 and V is TRBV9, with 10 bases aligning to TRBD1. Germline CDR1 is SGDLS and CDR2 is YYNGEE. The J segment lost 8 bases and the V segment lost 4 bases, leaving 11 bases of the junction unmatched. This CDR3 has 15 amino acids. The CDR3 loop is CASSIRTGGAEGYTF. CDR3 DNA sequence: TGTGCCAGCAGCATTCGGACAGGGGGTGCGGAAGGCTACACCTTC.